A single sample is the source of the 7 T cell receptor beta chains below, sequenced in a study of cytomegalovirus exposure and HLA in healthy donors. Amplification used 60 Vbeta primers and 13 Jbeta primers. Sequencing was performed with immunoSEQ multiplex PCR; in TCRdb, only in-frame clones are kept and a portion is missing. This table lists under 150,000 clones. Sample: PBMCs. Every receptor here comes from a middle-aged man in good health and CMV-seronegative.

The chain employs TRBV5-1 and TRBJ2-2, with unresolved D. Trimming shortened V by 5 bases and J by 0 bases, and 11 bases separated the two germline ends. The CDR3 has 15 amino acids. Looked up from germline, CDR1 is SGHRS and CDR2 is YFSETQ. CDR3 nucleotide sequence: TGCGCCAGCAGTGCCGCCGCGGCGAACACCGGGGAGCTGTTTTTT. It yields the protein CASSAAAANTGELFF. Drawing the rest from reference TRBV5-1 and TRBJ2-2, the complete variable domain is KAGVTQTPRYLIKTRGQQVTLSCSPISGHRSVSWYQQTPGQGLQFLFEYFSETQRNKGNFPGRFSGRQFSNSRSEMNVSTLELGDSALYLCASSAAAANTGELFFGEGSRLTVL.

This chain connects TRBV7-2 to TRBJ2-5, with TRBD1 identical over 7 bases. This CDR3 has 15 amino acids. CDR1 is SGHTA and CDR2 is FQGNSA in the germline V gene. The J segment lost 1 base and the V segment lost 5 bases, leaving 7 bases of the junction unmatched. CDR3 coding DNA: TGTGCCAGCAGCACTAGAGGGGGCAGCCAAGAGACCCAGTACTTC. Protein sequence: CASSTRGGSQETQYF.

In DNA form, the CDR3 reads TGTGCCAGCAGCTCCCTAGGGGGCGGGGGGGGCACAGATACGCAGTATTTT. Amino acids: CASSSLGGGGGTDTQYF. The chain uses TRBV9 and TRBJ2-3, with 9 bases lining up with TRBD2. The germline V gene has CDR1 SGDLS and CDR2 YYNGEE. V shed 4 bases and J 1 base; nucleotides not matched to a gene: 10. CDR3 length: 17 amino acids.

The chain combines TRBV6-5 with TRBJ2-7, with TRBD1 matching 11 bases. The CDR3 has 14 residues. Trimming removed 5 bases from V and 2 bases from J; junction bases left unmatched: 2. Germline loops: CDR1 MNHEY, CDR2 SVGAGI. CDR3 DNA sequence: TGTGCCAGCAGTCCGGACAGGGGGCCCTACGAGCAGTACTTC. It specifies CASSPDRGPYEQYF.

V usage is TRBV5-1 and J usage is TRBJ2-3; no definite D call. CDR3 size: 13 residues. With 3 bases removed from V and 6 bases from J, the gap between germline ends came to 11 bases. Germline V gene lookup returns CDR1 SGHRS and CDR2 YFSETQ. Here the CDR3 DNA reads TGCGCCAGCAGCTGGGCCCCGGCGGATACGCAGTATTTT. It codes for CASSWAPADTQYF.

The chain couples TRBV6-1 to TRBJ1-3, with D tentatively TRBD1 (6 bases). Germline-derived CDR1 and CDR2 are MNHNS and SASEGT. Trimming removed 3 bases from V and 8 bases from J, with 17 bases in between. The CDR3 contains 15 residues. The CDR3 nucleotides read TGTGCCAGCAGTGATTCCTCCAGGGGCGCGCACACCATATATTTT. Encoded protein: CASSDSSRGAHTIYF.

The chain couples TRBV7-8 to TRBJ2-5, with a possible D match to TRBD2 (6 bases). This CDR3 has 15 amino acids. Germline V lookup: CDR1 SGHVS, CDR2 FQNEAQ. The V end was cut by 5 bases, the J end by 4 bases, with 17 bases between. The CDR3 region is CASSLQTSFRETQYF. CDR3 nucleotides: TGTGCCAGCAGCCTCCAAACTAGCTTCAGAGAGACCCAGTACTTC.